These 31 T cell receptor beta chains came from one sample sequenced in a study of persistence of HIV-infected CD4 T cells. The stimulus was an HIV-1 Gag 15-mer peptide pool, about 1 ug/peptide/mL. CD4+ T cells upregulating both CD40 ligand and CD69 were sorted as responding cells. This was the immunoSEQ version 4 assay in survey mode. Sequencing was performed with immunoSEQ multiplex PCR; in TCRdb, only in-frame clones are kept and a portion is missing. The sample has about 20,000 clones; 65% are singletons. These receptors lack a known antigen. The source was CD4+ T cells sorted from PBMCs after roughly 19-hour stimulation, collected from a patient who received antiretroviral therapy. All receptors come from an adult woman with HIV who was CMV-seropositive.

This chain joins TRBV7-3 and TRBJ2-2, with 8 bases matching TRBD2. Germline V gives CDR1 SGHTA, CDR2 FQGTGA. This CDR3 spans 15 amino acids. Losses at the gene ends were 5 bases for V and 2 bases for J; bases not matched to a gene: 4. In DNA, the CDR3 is TGTGCCAGCAGCCATAGCGGGGCCAACACCGGGGAGCTGTTTTTT. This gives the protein CASSHSGANTGELFF.

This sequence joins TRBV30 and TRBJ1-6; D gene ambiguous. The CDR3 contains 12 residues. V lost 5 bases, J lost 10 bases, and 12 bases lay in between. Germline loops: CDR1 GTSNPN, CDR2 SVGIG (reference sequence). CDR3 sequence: CAWGSWGSPLHF. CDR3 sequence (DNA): TGTGCCTGGGGCAGCTGGGGATCACCCCTCCACTTT.

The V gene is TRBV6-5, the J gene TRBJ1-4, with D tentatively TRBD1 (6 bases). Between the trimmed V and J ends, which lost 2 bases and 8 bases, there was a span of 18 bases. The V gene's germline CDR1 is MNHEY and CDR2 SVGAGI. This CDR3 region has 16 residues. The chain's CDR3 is CASSYPRGSGREKLFF. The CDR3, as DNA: TGTGCCAGCAGTTACCCCAGGGGCAGCGGTCGGGAAAAACTGTTTTTT.

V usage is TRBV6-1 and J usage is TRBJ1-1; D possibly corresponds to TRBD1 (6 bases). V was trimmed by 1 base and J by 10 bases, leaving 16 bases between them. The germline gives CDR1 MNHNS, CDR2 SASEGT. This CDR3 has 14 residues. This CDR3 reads CASSEEGVPAPAFF. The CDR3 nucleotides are TGTGCCAGCAGTGAAGAGGGGGTCCCTGCCCCAGCTTTCTTT.

Written as DNA, the CDR3 is TGCGCCAGCAGCTGGGGACAGAACATGAACACTGAAGCTTTCTTT. Translation: CASSWGQNMNTEAFF. The chain links TRBV5-1 to TRBJ1-1; TRBD1 agrees at 7 bases. The CDR3 is made up of 15 amino acids. After removal of 3 bases from V and 0 bases from J, the junction contained 5 bases not matched to a gene. Germline V lookup: CDR1 SGHRS, CDR2 YFSETQ.

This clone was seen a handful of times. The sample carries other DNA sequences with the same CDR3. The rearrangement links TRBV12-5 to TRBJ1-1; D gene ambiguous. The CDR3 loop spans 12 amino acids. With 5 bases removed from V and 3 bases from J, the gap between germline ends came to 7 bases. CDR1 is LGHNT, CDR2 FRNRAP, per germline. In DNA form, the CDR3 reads TGTGCTAGTGGTCGGGGAGACACTGAAGCTTTCTTT. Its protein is CASGRGDTEAFF.

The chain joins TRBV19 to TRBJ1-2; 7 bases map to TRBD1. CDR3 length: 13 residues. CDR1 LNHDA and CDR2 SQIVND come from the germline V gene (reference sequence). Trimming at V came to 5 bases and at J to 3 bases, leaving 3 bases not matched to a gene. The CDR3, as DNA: TGTGCCAGTAGTCCCCAGGGGGACTATGGCTACACCTTC. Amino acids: CASSPQGDYGYTF.

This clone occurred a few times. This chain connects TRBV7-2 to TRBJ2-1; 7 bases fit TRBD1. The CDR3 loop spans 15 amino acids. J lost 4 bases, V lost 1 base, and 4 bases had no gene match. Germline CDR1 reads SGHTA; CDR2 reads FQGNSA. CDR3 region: CASSLGQGLYNEQFF. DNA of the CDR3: TGTGCCAGCAGCTTAGGACAGGGATTGTACAATGAGCAGTTCTTC.

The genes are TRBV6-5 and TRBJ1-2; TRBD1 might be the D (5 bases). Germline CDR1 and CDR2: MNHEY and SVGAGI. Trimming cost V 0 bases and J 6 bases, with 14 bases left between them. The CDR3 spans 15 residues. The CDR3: CASSYSTEGFNGYTF. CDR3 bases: TGTGCCAGCAGTTACTCGACAGAGGGATTCAATGGCTACACCTTC.

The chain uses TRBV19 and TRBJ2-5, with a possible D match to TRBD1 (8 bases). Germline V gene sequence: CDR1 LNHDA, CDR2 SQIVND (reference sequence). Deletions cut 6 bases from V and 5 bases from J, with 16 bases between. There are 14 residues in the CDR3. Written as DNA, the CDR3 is TGTGCCAGTAGAAACAGGGGGGGGAGTGAGACCCAGTACTTC. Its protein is CASRNRGGSETQYF. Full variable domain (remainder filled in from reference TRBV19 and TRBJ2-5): DGGITQSPKYLFRKEGQNVTLSCEQNLNHDAMYWYRQDPGQGLRLIYYSQIVNDFQKGDIAEGYSVSREKKESFPLTVTSAQKNPTAFYLCASRNRGGSETQYFGPGTRLLVL.

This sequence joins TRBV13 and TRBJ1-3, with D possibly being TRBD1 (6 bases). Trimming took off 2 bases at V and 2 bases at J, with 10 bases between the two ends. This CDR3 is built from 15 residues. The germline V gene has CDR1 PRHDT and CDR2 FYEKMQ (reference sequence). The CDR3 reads CASSLTRTAGNTIYF. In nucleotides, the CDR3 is TGTGCCAGCAGCTTAACGAGGACAGCTGGAAACACCATATATTTT.

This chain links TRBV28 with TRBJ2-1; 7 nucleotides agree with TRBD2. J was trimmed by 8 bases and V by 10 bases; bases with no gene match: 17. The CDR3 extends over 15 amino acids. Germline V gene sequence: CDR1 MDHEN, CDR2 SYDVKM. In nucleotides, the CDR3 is TGTGCCACCCAAACCCCCCGGACTAGAAGCCATGAGCAGTTCTTC. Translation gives CATQTPRTRSHEQFF.

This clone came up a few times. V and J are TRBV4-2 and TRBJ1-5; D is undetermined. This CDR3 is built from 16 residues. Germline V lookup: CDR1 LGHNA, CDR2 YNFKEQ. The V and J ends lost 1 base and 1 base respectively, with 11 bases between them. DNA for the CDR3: TGTGCCAGCAGCCAAGGGGAGGGTGGCAGCAATCAGCCCCAGCATTTT. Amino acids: CASSQGEGGSNQPQHF.

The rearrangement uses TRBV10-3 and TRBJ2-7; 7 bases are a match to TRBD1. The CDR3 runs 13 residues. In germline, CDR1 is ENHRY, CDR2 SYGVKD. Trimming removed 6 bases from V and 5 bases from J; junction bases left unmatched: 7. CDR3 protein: CAISLTGFDEQYV. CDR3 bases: TGTGCCATCAGCTTGACAGGGTTTGACGAGCAGTACGTC.

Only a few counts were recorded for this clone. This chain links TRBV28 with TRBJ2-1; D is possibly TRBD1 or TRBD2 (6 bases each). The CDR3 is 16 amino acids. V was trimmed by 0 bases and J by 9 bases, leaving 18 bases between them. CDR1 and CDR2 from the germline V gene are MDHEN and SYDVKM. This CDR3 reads CASSLWRGVGSGEQFF. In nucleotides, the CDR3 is TGTGCCAGCAGTTTATGGAGGGGGGTAGGGTCTGGTGAGCAGTTCTTC.

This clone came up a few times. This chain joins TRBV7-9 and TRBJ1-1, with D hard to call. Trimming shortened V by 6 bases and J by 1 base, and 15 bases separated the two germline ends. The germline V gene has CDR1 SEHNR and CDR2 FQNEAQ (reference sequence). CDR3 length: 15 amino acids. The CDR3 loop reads CASRLNSAENTEAFF. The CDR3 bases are TGTGCCAGCAGGCTCAATTCGGCGGAGAACACTGAAGCTTTCTTT.

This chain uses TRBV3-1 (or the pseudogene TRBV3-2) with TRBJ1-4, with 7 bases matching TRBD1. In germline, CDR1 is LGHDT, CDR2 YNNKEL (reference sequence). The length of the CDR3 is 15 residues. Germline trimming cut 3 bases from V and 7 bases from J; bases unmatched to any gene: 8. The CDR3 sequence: CASSQEAGGSEKLFF. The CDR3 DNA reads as TGTGCCAGCAGCCAGGAAGCAGGGGGGAGTGAAAAACTGTTTTTT.

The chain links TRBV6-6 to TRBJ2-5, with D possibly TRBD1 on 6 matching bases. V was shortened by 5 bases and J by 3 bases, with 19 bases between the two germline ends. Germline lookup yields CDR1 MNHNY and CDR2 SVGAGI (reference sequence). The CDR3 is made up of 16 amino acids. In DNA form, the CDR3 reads TGTGCCAGCAGTCGAGGGACCTCGACAGGAGAAGAGACCCAGTACTTC. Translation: CASSRGTSTGEETQYF.

CDR3 DNA sequence: TGTGCCAGCAGTGAAAAGTGGAGACAGGGTATTGATCACGGTCGGGCCCAGCATTTT. Translating gives CASSEKWRQGIDHGRAQHF. The chain recombines TRBV2 with TRBJ1-5; TRBD1 aligns across 7 bases. The CDR3 totals 19 residues. In germline, CDR1 is SNHLY, CDR2 FYNNEI. J lost 11 bases, V lost 2 bases, and 24 bases had no gene match. Together with reference TRBV2 and TRBJ1-5, the CDR3 gives the full variable domain: EPEVTQTPSHQVTQMGQEVILRCVPISNHLYFYWYRQILGQKVEFLVSFYNNEISEKSEIFDDQFSVERPDGSNFTLKIRSTKLEDSAMYFCASSEKWRQGIDHGRAQHFGDGTRLSIL.

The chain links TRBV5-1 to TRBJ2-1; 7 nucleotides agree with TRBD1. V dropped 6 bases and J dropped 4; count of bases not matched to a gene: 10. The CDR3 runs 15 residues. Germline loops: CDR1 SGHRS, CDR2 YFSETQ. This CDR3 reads CASTLQAGGYNEQFF. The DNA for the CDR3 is TGCGCCAGCACCCTCCAGGCAGGGGGTTACAATGAGCAGTTCTTC.

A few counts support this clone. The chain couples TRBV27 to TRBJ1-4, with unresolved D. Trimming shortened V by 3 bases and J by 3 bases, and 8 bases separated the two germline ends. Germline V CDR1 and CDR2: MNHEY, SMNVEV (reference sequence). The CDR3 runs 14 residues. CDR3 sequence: CASSLGFANEKLFF. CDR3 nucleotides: TGTGCCAGCAGTTTGGGGTTCGCTAATGAAAAACTGTTTTTT.

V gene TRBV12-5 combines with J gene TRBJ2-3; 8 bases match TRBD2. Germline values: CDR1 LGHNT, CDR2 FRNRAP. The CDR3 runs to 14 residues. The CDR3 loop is CALSAGGGTDTQYF. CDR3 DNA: TGTGCGTTGAGCGCGGGGGGAGGGACAGATACGCAGTATTTT.

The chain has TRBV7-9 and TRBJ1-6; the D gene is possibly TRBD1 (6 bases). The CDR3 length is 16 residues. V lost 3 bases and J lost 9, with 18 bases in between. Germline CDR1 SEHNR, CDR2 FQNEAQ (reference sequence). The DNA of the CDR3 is TGTGCCAGCAGCTTGGATTCGCCAGGGGCGGGTTCACCCCTCCACTTT. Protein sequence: CASSLDSPGAGSPLHF. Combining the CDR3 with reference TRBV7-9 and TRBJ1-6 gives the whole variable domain DTGVSQNPRHKITKRGQNVTFRCDPISEHNRLYWYRQTLGQGPEFLTYFQNEAQLEKSRLLSDRFSAERPKGSFSTLEIQRTEQGDSAMYLCASSLDSPGAGSPLHFGNGTRLTVT.

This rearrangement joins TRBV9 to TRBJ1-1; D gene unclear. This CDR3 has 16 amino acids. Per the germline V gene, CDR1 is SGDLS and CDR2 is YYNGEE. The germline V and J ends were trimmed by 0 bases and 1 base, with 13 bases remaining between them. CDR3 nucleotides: TGTGCCAGCAGCGTAGATTTCCGGCGGTCGAACACTGAAGCTTTCTTT. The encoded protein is CASSVDFRRSNTEAFF.

Written as DNA, the CDR3 is TGTGCCAGTAGTTCACCAGGAGGGTATCAGCCCCAGCATTTT. As protein: CASSSPGGYQPQHF. The chain combines TRBV19 with TRBJ1-5; D uncertain. The germline CDR1 and CDR2 sequences are LNHDA and SQIVND (reference sequence). Trimming shortened V by 5 bases and J by 5 bases, and 13 bases separated the two germline ends. The CDR3 is 14 amino acids.

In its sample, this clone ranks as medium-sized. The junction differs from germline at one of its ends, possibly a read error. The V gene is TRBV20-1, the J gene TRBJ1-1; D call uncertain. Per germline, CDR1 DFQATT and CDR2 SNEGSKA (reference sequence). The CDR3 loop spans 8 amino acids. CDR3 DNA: TGCAGTGCTTCACGCGGGATCTTT. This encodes CSASRGIF.

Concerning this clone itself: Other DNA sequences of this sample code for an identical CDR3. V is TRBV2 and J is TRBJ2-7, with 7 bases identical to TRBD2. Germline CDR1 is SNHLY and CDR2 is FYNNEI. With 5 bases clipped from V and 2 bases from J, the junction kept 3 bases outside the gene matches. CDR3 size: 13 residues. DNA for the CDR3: TGTGCCAGCAGTAGGACTAGTCCCTACGAGCAGTACGTC. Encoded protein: CASSRTSPYEQYV.

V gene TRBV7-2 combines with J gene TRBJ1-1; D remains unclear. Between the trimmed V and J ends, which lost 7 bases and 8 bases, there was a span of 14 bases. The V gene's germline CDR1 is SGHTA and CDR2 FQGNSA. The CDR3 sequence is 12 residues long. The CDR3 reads CASNRAGLEAFF. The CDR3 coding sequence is TGTGCCAGCAACCGAGCGGGTCTAGAAGCTTTCTTT. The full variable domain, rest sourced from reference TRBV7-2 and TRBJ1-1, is GAGVSQSPSNKVTEKGKDVELRCDPISGHTALYWYRQSLGQGLEFLIYFQGNSAPDKSGLPSDRFSAERTGGSVSTLTIQRTQQEDSAVYLCASNRAGLEAFFGQGTRLTVV.

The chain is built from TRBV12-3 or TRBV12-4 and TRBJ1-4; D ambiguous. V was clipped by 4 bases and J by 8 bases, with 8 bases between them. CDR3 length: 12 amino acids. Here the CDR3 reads CASSSVREKLFF. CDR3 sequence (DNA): TGTGCCAGCAGTTCAGTAAGAGAAAAACTGTTTTTT.

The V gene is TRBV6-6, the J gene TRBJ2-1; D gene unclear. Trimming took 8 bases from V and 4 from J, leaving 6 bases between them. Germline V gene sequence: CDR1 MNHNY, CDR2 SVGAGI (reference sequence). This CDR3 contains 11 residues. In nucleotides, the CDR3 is TGTGCCAGCTGGGGATACAATGAGCAGTTCTTC. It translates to CASWGYNEQFF.

The DNA for the CDR3 is TGCGCCAGCAAAACAGGGGTGAACACTGAAGCTTTCTTT. Translating it yields CASKTGVNTEAFF. V and J are TRBV10-1 and TRBJ1-1, with TRBD1 identical over 7 bases. CDR1 WNHNN and CDR2 SYGVQD come from the germline V gene (reference sequence). V shed 7 bases and J 0 bases; nucleotides not matched to a gene: 2. The CDR3 covers 13 residues.